Below, one T cell receptor (beta chain) is given with its context. The data derive from a study of cytomegalovirus exposure and HLA in healthy donors. Vbeta (60) and Jbeta (13) primers were used in the PCR. Measured with immunoSEQ multiplex PCR; TCRdb has only the in-frame clones, and not every one. Among about 110,000 clones listed, approximately 81% were seen once. Germline V gene lookup returns CDR1 SGHAT and CDR2 FQNNGV. The CDR3 length is 14 residues. Germline trimming cut 3 bases from V and 1 base from J; bases unmatched to any gene: 1. Sample: PBMCs. The chain uses TRBV11-2 and TRBJ2-3; 7 bases map to TRBD1. This sequence originates from a man aged 30-40 years in good health and CMV-seronegative. The CDR3 is CASSLGTGTDTQYF. CDR3 coding DNA: TGTGCCAGCAGCTTGGGGACAGGCACAGATACGCAGTATTTT. Supplemented by reference TRBV11-2 and TRBJ2-3, the full variable domain reads EAGVAQSPRYKIIEKRQSVAFWCNPISGHATLYWYQQILGQGPKLLIQFQNNGVVDDSQLPKDRFSAERLKGVDSTLKIQPAKLEDSAVYLCASSLGTGTDTQYFGPGTRLTVL.